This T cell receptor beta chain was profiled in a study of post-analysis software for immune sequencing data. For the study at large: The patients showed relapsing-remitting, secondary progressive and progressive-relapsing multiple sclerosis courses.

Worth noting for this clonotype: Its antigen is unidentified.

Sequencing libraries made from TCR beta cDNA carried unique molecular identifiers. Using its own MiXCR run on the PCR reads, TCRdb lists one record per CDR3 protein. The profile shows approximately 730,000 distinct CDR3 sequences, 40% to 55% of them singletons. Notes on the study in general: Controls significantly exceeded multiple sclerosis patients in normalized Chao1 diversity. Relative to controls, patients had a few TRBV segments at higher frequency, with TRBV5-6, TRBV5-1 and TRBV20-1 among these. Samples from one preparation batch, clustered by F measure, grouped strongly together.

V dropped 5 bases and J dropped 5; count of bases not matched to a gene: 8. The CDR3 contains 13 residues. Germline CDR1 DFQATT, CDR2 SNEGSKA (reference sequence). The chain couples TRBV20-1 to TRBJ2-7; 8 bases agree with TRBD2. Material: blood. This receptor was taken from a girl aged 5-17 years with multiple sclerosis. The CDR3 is CSADQAGDNEQYF. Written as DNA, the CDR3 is TGCAGTGCTGACCAAGCGGGAGACAACGAGCAGTACTTC.